This entry is about one T cell receptor (beta chain). This sample stems from a study of CD4 T cells in relation to SARS-CoV-2 and coronaviruses. Before the COVID-19 pandemic, during about 2010-2018, CD4+ T cells were taken from unexposed donors. The repertoire was sequenced with immunoSEQ multiplex PCR; TCRdb's copy has only in-frame clones and lacks some. The table includes some 70,000 clones, approximately 95% detected once. V lost 5 bases to trimming and J lost 6 bases; unmatched junction nucleotides: 7. CDR3 length: 14 amino acids. Germline V gives CDR1 SEHNR, CDR2 FQNEAQ (reference sequence). This chain joins TRBV7-9 and TRBJ1-5, with 7 bases that match TRBD1. The material sequenced was naive CD4+ T cells from PBMCs. Indicated subset: naive CD4+ T cells isolated by negative enrichment. The sequence derives from a human donor in good health. The CDR3 sequence: CASSQDRESQPQHF. CDR3 sequence (DNA): TGTGCCAGCAGCCAAGACAGGGAGAGTCAGCCCCAGCATTTT.